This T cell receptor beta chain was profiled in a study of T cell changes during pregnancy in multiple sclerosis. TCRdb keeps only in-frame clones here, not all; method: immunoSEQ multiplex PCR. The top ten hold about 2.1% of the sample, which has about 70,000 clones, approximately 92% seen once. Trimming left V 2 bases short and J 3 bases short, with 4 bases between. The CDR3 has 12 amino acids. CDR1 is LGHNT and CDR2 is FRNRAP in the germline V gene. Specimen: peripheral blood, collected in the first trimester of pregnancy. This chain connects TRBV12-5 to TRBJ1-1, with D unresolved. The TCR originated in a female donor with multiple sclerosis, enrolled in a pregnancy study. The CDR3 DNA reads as TGTGCTAGTGGTTTGAACTACACTGAAGCTTTCTTT. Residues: CASGLNYTEAFF.